These 15 T cell receptor beta chains originate from one sample sequenced in a study of cytomegalovirus exposure and HLA in healthy donors. Use of 60 Vbeta and 13 Jbeta primers characterized the PCR. Using immunoSEQ multiplex PCR, the repertoire was profiled, and TCRdb retains in-frame clones only, with some absent. The sample includes 55,000 to 85,000 clones. Sequencing was carried out using PBMCs. These receptors were obtained from a female donor in good health and CMV-seropositive.

This sequence joins TRBV6-5 and TRBJ2-7; 11 positions match TRBD1. CDR3 length: 15 residues. The ends lost 0 bases at V and 3 bases at J; junction bases unmatched: 1. The germline CDR1 and CDR2 sequences are MNHEY and SVGAGI. CDR3 region: CASSYSGTGGYEQYF. The CDR3 region has the DNA TGTGCCAGCAGTTACTCCGGGACAGGGGGCTACGAGCAGTACTTC.

The chain combines TRBV29-1 with TRBJ2-5; tentative D call: TRBD2 (5 bases). The CDR3 length is 12 residues. Germline-derived CDR1 and CDR2 are SQVTM and ANQGSEA. With 5 bases removed from V and 5 bases from J, the gap between germline ends came to 12 bases. The CDR3 bases are TGCAGCGTTCGGACGCCGGGGGAGACCCAGTACTTC. The encoded protein is CSVRTPGETQYF.

The chain combines TRBV9 with TRBJ1-1; 9 bases map to TRBD1. Germline loops: CDR1 SGDLS, CDR2 YYNGEE. V was pared by 1 base and J by 1 base, with 2 bases of the junction left unmatched. The CDR3 extends over 15 amino acids. CDR3: CASSVSTGGNTEAFF. The CDR3 bases are TGTGCCAGCAGCGTATCGACAGGGGGGAACACTGAAGCTTTCTTT.

The V gene is TRBV27, the J gene TRBJ1-6, with 7 bases aligning to TRBD1. V lost 5 bases to trimming and J lost 9 bases; unmatched junction nucleotides: 7. The CDR3 has 14 residues. The germline V gene has CDR1 MNHEY and CDR2 SMNVEV (reference sequence). The CDR3 nucleotides are TGTGCCAGCAGTCACCGGGACAGAGCTTCACCCCTCCACTTT. This gives the protein CASSHRDRASPLHF.

The CDR3 reads CASSRTSGRASVYEQYF. The DNA of the CDR3 is TGTGCCAGCAGCCGTACTAGCGGGAGGGCCTCAGTCTACGAGCAGTACTTC. The chain recombines TRBV11-2 with TRBJ2-7, with 13 bases identical to TRBD2. V shed 5 bases, J shed 3 bases, and the junction held 10 bases outside the gene matches. The germline V gene has CDR1 SGHAT and CDR2 FQNNGV. This CDR3 spans 17 amino acids.

This chain connects TRBV29-1 to TRBJ2-1; 10 nucleotides align to TRBD2. Trimming at V came to 5 bases and at J to 6 bases, leaving 7 bases not matched to a gene. The length of the CDR3 is 14 residues. Germline CDR1 and CDR2: SQVTM and ANQGSEA. The CDR3 nucleotides are TGCAGCGTTCGGGGGCTAGCGGGAGCCAATGAGCAGTTCTTC. Protein product: CSVRGLAGANEQFF.

This sequence joins TRBV9 and TRBJ2-1; a possible D gene is TRBD2 (6 bases). The V gene's germline CDR1 is SGDLS and CDR2 YYNGEE. V gave up 2 bases and J gave up 4 bases, with 13 bases separating them. The CDR3 totals 15 residues. The CDR3 nucleotides are TGTGCCAGCAGCGTCCGCCCTAGCGAGTACAATGAGCAGTTCTTC. This translates into CASSVRPSEYNEQFF.

The V call is TRBV25-1, the J call TRBJ1-1, with D uncertain. Germline CDR1 and CDR2: MGHDK and SYGVNS. This CDR3 comprises 14 residues. Trimming took 3 bases from V and 4 from J, leaving 12 bases between them. CDR3 loop: CASSDLVAPTEAFF. CDR3 in DNA: TGTGCCAGCAGTGATCTTGTAGCCCCCACTGAAGCTTTCTTT. The whole variable domain, remainder taken from reference TRBV25-1 and TRBJ1-1, is EADIYQTPRYLVIGTGKKITLECSQTMGHDKMYWYQQDPGMELHLIHYSYGVNSTEKGDLSSESTVSRIRTEHFPLTLESARPSHTSQYLCASSDLVAPTEAFFGQGTRLTVV.

The J gene is TRBJ1-6, the V gene TRBV10-2; maybe TRBD1 (6 bases). The V end lost 4 bases, the J end lost 9 bases, and 13 bases lay between the germline ends. The CDR3 covers 14 residues. Germline CDR1 WSHSY, CDR2 SAAADI. In DNA, the CDR3 is TGCGCCAGCAGTGGTCAGGGGTATGGTTCACCCCTCCACTTT. It encodes CASSGQGYGSPLHF.

The V call is TRBV2, the J call TRBJ1-4, with 7 bases that match TRBD1. This CDR3 contains 15 residues. The V gene's germline CDR1 is SNHLY and CDR2 FYNNEI. V lost 6 bases to trimming and J lost 1 base; unmatched junction nucleotides: 5. The CDR3 DNA sequence: TGTGCCAGCAGGGTTAGACAGGGAACTAATGAAAAACTGTTTTTT. This translates into CASRVRQGTNEKLFF.

The chain recombines TRBV28 with TRBJ2-7; weak D call: TRBD2 (5 bases). Trimming took 7 bases from V and 6 from J, leaving 19 bases between them. CDR1 and CDR2 from the germline V gene are MDHEN and SYDVKM. This CDR3 is built from 14 residues. As DNA, the CDR3 is TGTGCCAGCAAGTCAAGCGGTATTGGATCCGAGCAGTACTTC. Amino acids: CASKSSGIGSEQYF.

Here the CDR3 reads CASSLGGGTGGKTQYF. Here the CDR3 DNA reads TGTGCCAGCAGCCTCGGTGGGGGGACAGGGGGCAAGACCCAGTACTTC. The chain links TRBV5-4 to TRBJ2-5; TRBD1 aligns across 12 bases. The CDR3 has 16 residues. Unmatched junction bases numbered 10, after V lost 4 bases and J lost 6 bases. Germline V CDR1 and CDR2: SGHNT, YYREEE (reference sequence).

The J gene is TRBJ1-5, the V gene TRBV7-9; TRBD1 might be the D (6 bases). This CDR3 region has 14 residues. Trimming stripped 1 base from V and 4 bases from J, with 8 bases between. Germline V gives CDR1 SEHNR, CDR2 FQNEAQ (reference sequence). CDR3 protein: CASSLGQGNQPQHF. CDR3 DNA: TGTGCCAGCAGCTTAGGGCAGGGGAATCAGCCCCAGCATTTT.

The chain carries TRBV7-9 and TRBJ2-3, with 14 bases that match TRBD2. The CDR3 runs 17 residues. Germline CDR1 and CDR2: SEHNR and FQNEAQ (reference sequence). V lost 4 bases to trimming and J lost 7 bases; unmatched junction nucleotides: 10. The CDR3 here is CASSSSTGTSGGNTQYF. CDR3 in DNA: TGTGCCAGCAGCTCCTCCACCGGGACTAGCGGGGGTAATACGCAGTATTTT.

The chain joins TRBV2 to TRBJ2-1, with 9 nucleotides matching TRBD2. J gave up 2 bases and V 3 bases, and 11 bases lay outside the gene matches. CDR1 and CDR2 (germline): SNHLY, FYNNEI. CDR3 length equals 18 residues. The CDR3 here is CASSDPSGGRTPYNEQFF. The CDR3 DNA is TGTGCCAGCAGTGATCCCAGCGGGGGGCGTACCCCCTACAATGAGCAGTTCTTC.